The 25 T cell receptor beta chains below were found in one sample sequenced in a study of T-cell reconstitution after alpha-beta-depleted transplantation in children. A TCRbeta library incorporating unique molecular identifiers was prepared. TCRdb analysed the PCR reads with MiXCR anew, one entry per CDR3 protein. This table has 300,000 or so distinct CDR3 sequences, almost 10% appearing once. Specimen: PBMCs from the stem cell graft donor, collected from the stem cell graft. These receptors came from a human donor who donated a stem cell graft to a child with SCID.

The rearrangement joins TRBV20-1 to TRBJ2-1; 16 bases are a match to TRBD2. Germline V gene data show CDR1 as DFQATT and CDR2 as SNEGSKA (reference sequence). Trimming took 4 bases from V and 3 from J; bases not matched to a gene: 6. The CDR3 is 17 amino acids. The DNA for the CDR3 is TGCAGTGCTACGGGACTAGCGGGGGGGCTGAACTACAATGAGCAGTTCTTC. Translating it yields CSATGLAGGLNYNEQFF.

This clonotype was counted a few times. The chain uses TRBV4-2 and TRBJ2-7; TRBD2 is a possible D gene (5 bases). The CDR3 totals 15 residues. Germline V gives CDR1 LGHNA, CDR2 YNFKEQ. V lost 0 bases and J lost 9, with 18 bases in between. CDR3 DNA sequence: TGTGCCAGCAGCCAAGATAACGCGGGCCGGGAAGTGCAGTACTTC. Its translation: CASSQDNAGREVQYF.

The V call is TRBV10-3, the J call TRBJ2-1, with TRBD2 matching over 8 bases. CDR1 is ENHRY and CDR2 is SYGVKD in the germline V gene. Losses at the gene ends were 10 bases for V and 6 bases for J; bases not matched to a gene: 8. The CDR3 extends over 13 amino acids. CDR3 residues: CATGGVHTNEQFF. The CDR3 DNA reads TGTGCCACCGGGGGGGTACATACCAATGAGCAGTTCTTC.

V usage is TRBV4-2 and J usage is TRBJ2-5, with D tentatively TRBD1 or TRBD2 (6 bases each). CDR1 is LGHNA, CDR2 YNFKEQ, per germline. V lost 3 bases and J 5 bases, leaving 13 bases between the germline ends. The CDR3 totals 14 residues. The CDR3 loop is CASSQPGAGETQYF. The CDR3 DNA reads as TGTGCCAGCAGCCAGCCGGGGGCGGGGGAGACCCAGTACTTC.

V and J are TRBV6-5 and TRBJ1-4; possibly TRBD1 for D (5 bases). CDR1 and CDR2 from the germline V gene are MNHEY and SVGAGI. This CDR3 contains 16 residues. V was cut by 0 bases and J by 8 bases, with 16 bases left in between. CDR3 region: CASSYSPSGPWEKLFF. CDR3 coding DNA: TGTGCCAGCAGTTACTCTCCTTCGGGACCCTGGGAAAAACTGTTTTTT.

This clonotype was picked up many times. The chain couples TRBV3-1 to TRBJ1-5; 10 bases map to TRBD1. The germline V gene encodes CDR1 LGHDT and CDR2 YNNKEL (reference sequence). This CDR3 is 14 amino acids long. Losses at the gene ends were 3 bases for V and 4 bases for J; bases not matched to a gene: 0. The CDR3 nucleotides are TGTGCCAGCAGCCAGGGACAGGGGAATCAGCCCCAGCATTTT. Translating gives CASSQGQGNQPQHF.

This clonotype appeared a few times. The rearrangement joins TRBV3-1 to TRBJ2-4; D remains ambiguous. The CDR3 extends over 13 amino acids. Trimming pared 1 base from V and 9 bases from J, leaving 10 bases between. CDR1 and CDR2 (germline): LGHDT, YNNKEL (reference sequence). The CDR3 sequence: CASSQGRAAIQYF. The CDR3 DNA follows: TGTGCCAGCAGCCAAGGAAGGGCGGCCATTCAGTACTTC.

This clonotype was found many times. The rearrangement links TRBV29-1 to TRBJ2-2; tentative D call: TRBD1 (6 bases). CDR3 length equals 14 residues. The V gene lost 5 bases and the J gene lost 8 bases, with 18 bases spanning the gap. From germline, CDR1 is SQVTM and CDR2 ANQGSEA. The CDR3: CSVYRQDHRGELFF. The DNA for the CDR3 is TGCAGCGTTTACCGACAGGATCATCGGGGGGAGCTGTTTTTT.

V is TRBV12-3 or TRBV12-4 and J is TRBJ1-6; D might be TRBD1 (6 bases). CDR3 length: 14 amino acids. The ends were cut back, 6 bases at V and 14 bases at J, with 20 bases in the middle. The CDR3 loop is CASRKQGSRWALHF. The DNA for the CDR3 is TGTGCCAGCAGAAAACAGGGCTCCCGGTGGGCCCTCCACTTT.

The chain employs TRBV5-8 and TRBJ2-1; possibly TRBD1 for D (5 bases). Trimming shortened V by 4 bases and J by 8 bases, and 19 bases separated the two germline ends. This CDR3 contains 15 residues. From germline, CDR1 is SGHTS and CDR2 YDEGEE. The CDR3 spells CASSLEGARRYEQFF. The DNA for the CDR3 is TGTGCCAGCAGCCTGGAAGGGGCACGTAGGTATGAGCAGTTCTTC.

The sample holds many counts of this clonotype. V is TRBV25-1 and J is TRBJ2-7; D ambiguous. V lost 8 bases and J lost 4, with 9 bases in between. CDR3 length: 11 residues. The V gene's germline CDR1 is MGHDK and CDR2 SYGVNS. The CDR3 sequence: CASGLGYEQYF. The CDR3 DNA reads TGTGCCAGCGGTCTAGGATACGAGCAGTACTTC.

The CDR3 sequence is CASSLDPPGYTF. The CDR3 DNA follows: TGTGCCAGCAGCTTAGACCCCCCCGGCTACACCTTC. The chain is built from TRBV7-9 and TRBJ1-2; D is ambiguous. CDR1 is SEHNR, CDR2 FQNEAQ, per germline (reference sequence). There are 12 residues in the CDR3. Trimming left V 1 base short and J 8 bases short, with 8 bases between.

This clonotype was found a few times. The chain joins TRBV28 to TRBJ2-5, with TRBD2 identical over 7 bases. Unmatched junction bases numbered 3, after V lost 6 bases and J lost 5 bases. Germline assignment: CDR1 MDHEN and CDR2 SYDVKM. The CDR3 sequence is 12 residues long. The CDR3 sequence: CASRRGGETQYF. CDR3 DNA: TGTGCCAGCAGACGCGGGGGTGAGACCCAGTACTTC. Full variable domain (remainder filled in from reference TRBV28 and TRBJ2-5): DVKVTQSSRYLVKRTGEKVFLECVQDMDHENMFWYRQDPGLGLRLIYFSYDVKMKEKGDIPEGYSVSREKKERFSLILESASTNQTSMYLCASRRGGETQYFGPGTRLLVL.

The CDR3 here is CASSQGVKTGYTF. The DNA for the CDR3 is TGTGCCAGCAGCCAAGGGGTCAAAACAGGCTACACCTTC. The chain joins TRBV3-1 to TRBJ1-2; D ambiguous. CDR1 is LGHDT and CDR2 is YNNKEL in the germline V gene (reference sequence). The ends were cut back, 1 base at V and 8 bases at J, with 11 bases in the middle. This CDR3 has 13 amino acids.

In its sample, this clonotype was seen many times. This sequence joins TRBV12-3 or TRBV12-4 and TRBJ2-6; D remains unclear. The CDR3 runs 17 residues. V was pared by 3 bases and J by 0 bases, with 12 bases between. CDR3 DNA sequence: TGTGCCAGCAGTTTGTGGGCAGGTCACTCTGGGGCCAACGTCCTGACTTTC. This sequence encodes CASSLWAGHSGANVLTF.

The rearrangement uses TRBV12-3 or TRBV12-4 and TRBJ2-3; 8 nucleotides agree with TRBD2. Losses at the gene ends were 5 bases for V and 1 base for J; bases not matched to a gene: 5. The CDR3 loop spans 15 amino acids. The chain's CDR3 is CASSTGGSGTDTQYF. The CDR3 DNA reads as TGTGCCAGCAGTACGGGGGGGTCCGGCACAGATACGCAGTATTTT.

This rearrangement joins TRBV9 to TRBJ2-2; D may be TRBD1 (6 bases). This CDR3 is built from 16 residues. The germline V gene has CDR1 SGDLS and CDR2 YYNGEE. Trimming removed 4 bases from V and 4 bases from J, with 17 bases in between. CDR3 nucleotide sequence: TGTGCCAGCAGCTCCCCCACAGGGCTGGGCACCGGGGAGCTGTTTTTT. This translates into CASSSPTGLGTGELFF.

This clonotype was counted between two and nine times. A much more abundant neighbour one base away suggests this may be a read error. CDR3 nucleotide sequence: TGTGCCAGCAGCTTGTGGTCAGATACGCAGTATTTT. Translated: CASSLWSDTQYF. The V and J genes are TRBV5-8 and TRBJ2-3; D not certain. Germline V gene lookup returns CDR1 SGHTS and CDR2 YDEGEE. The CDR3 spans 12 residues. V lost 1 base, J lost 4 bases, and 4 bases lay in between.

This clonotype was detected a few times. For the CDR3, the DNA is TGTGCCAGCAGCCCCGTTAGGGTCGGAGACACTGAAGCTTTCTTT. It codes for CASSPVRVGDTEAFF. The rearrangement joins TRBV5-6 to TRBJ1-1; D is ambiguous. V dropped 4 bases and J dropped 3 bases, with 16 bases sitting between them. This CDR3 has 15 amino acids. Germline V gives CDR1 SGHDT, CDR2 YYEEEE.

This clonotype occurred a few times. The chain carries TRBV10-1 and TRBJ2-7; D ambiguous. Looked up from germline, CDR1 is WNHNN and CDR2 is SYGVQD (reference sequence). V was cut by 4 bases and J by 2 bases, with 9 bases left in between. This CDR3 is built from 13 residues. The chain's CDR3 is CASSGDRTYEQYF. In nucleotides, the CDR3 is TGCGCCAGCAGTGGAGATCGCACCTACGAGCAGTACTTC.

This rearrangement joins TRBV18 to TRBJ2-3; possibly TRBD1 or TRBD2 for D (5 bases each). Deletions cut 4 bases from V and 2 bases from J, with 13 bases between. Germline V CDR1 and CDR2: KGHSH, LQKENI. This CDR3 contains 15 residues. The chain's CDR3 is CASSRGTESTDTQYF. In DNA form, the CDR3 reads TGTGCCAGCTCACGGGGGACGGAATCCACAGATACGCAGTATTTT.

This clonotype was seen a few times. The chain has TRBV12-3 or TRBV12-4 and TRBJ1-5; D may be TRBD1 (6 bases). V was trimmed by 4 bases and J by 16 bases, leaving 17 bases between them. This CDR3 region has 12 residues. The CDR3 sequence is CASSSGGRDQHF. The CDR3 DNA reads as TGTGCCAGCAGTTCGGGGGGGCGAGATCAACATTTT.

This clonotype was seen a few times. V gene TRBV10-3 combines with J gene TRBJ1-1; tentative D call: TRBD1 (5 bases). Germline CDR1 ENHRY, CDR2 SYGVKD. This CDR3 contains 14 residues. The V end lost 3 bases, the J end lost 5 bases, and 13 bases lay between the germline ends. Here the CDR3 DNA reads TGTGCCATCAGTGACAGGGTGAAGGGGACTGAAGCTTTCTTT. Its translation is CAISDRVKGTEAFF.

The chain has TRBV27 and TRBJ2-7, with 8 bases lining up with TRBD1. This CDR3 region has 17 residues. CDR1 and CDR2 (germline): MNHEY, SMNVEV (reference sequence). Losses at the gene ends were 5 bases for V and 6 bases for J; bases not matched to a gene: 18. The CDR3 DNA reads TGTGCCAGCAGTCCTCTCACGGGAGTCTCACAGGGGGGCGAGCAGTACTTC. Amino acids: CASSPLTGVSQGGEQYF.

This clonotype was detected ten times or more. The genes are TRBV27 and TRBJ2-1, with 10 bases that match TRBD2. Germline V gene sequence: CDR1 MNHEY, CDR2 SMNVEV (reference sequence). CDR3 size: 14 residues. Unmatched junction bases numbered 1, after V lost 6 bases and J lost 2 bases. The CDR3 region has the DNA TGTGCCAGCAGCGGACTAGCGGCCTACAATGAGCAGTTCTTC. Translated: CASSGLAAYNEQFF.